This T cell receptor beta chain was retrieved from a study of cytomegalovirus exposure and HLA in healthy donors. At the level of the study: The platform used for the 120 or so validation repertoires matched that of the approximately 620 first-cohort repertoires, a later analysis reported.

Generated by immunoSEQ multiplex PCR, the TCRdb table keeps only in-frame clones and is missing some. The sample contains about 360,000 clones, around 86% of which appear only once. This CDR3 contains 13 residues. CDR1 is MRHNA, CDR2 SNTAGT, per germline. V was shortened by 2 bases and J by 6 bases, with 9 bases between the two germline ends. Notes on the study in general: While the bulk of TCR sequences proved rare, some public TCRs turned up in many donors. The tendency of first-cohort TCR clusters to co-occur in the approximately 120 validation repertoires was identified by a subsequent analysis. The study labeled more than 150 TCR beta chains cytomegalovirus-associated.

About this clone: Its cognate antigen is unknown.

The material sequenced was PBMCs. V gene TRBV6-4 combines with J gene TRBJ2-3; D is possibly TRBD2 (6 bases). The receptor comes from a woman under 30 in good health and CMV-seronegative. CDR3 sequence reads: CASSDMAGDTQYF. The CDR3 DNA sequence: TGTGCCAGCAGTGACATGGCGGGGGATACGCAGTATTTT.